The 23 T cell receptor beta chains presented below share a single source sample, sequenced in a study of OX40 agonist ivuxolimab in advanced cancers. Method: immunoSEQ multiplex PCR; TCRdb's copy keeps in-frame clones and lacks some. The sample carries under 100,000 clones, roughly nine tenths recorded once. The sample in question was CD4+ or CD8+ T cells sorted from blood, obtained in a trial of the OX40 agonist ivuxolimab. The receptors come from an adult with an advanced solid tumor such as melanoma, head and neck, liver or kidney cancer.

V usage is TRBV4-3 and J usage is TRBJ2-3; D unclear. This CDR3 has 13 amino acids. The V end lost 4 bases, the J end lost 2 bases, and 7 bases lay between the germline ends. CDR1 LGHNA and CDR2 YSLEER come from the germline V gene. CDR3 nucleotides: TGCGCCAGCAGCCTCGGAGTCACAGATACGCAGTATTTT. Translated, it gives CASSLGVTDTQYF.

This clone was seen a few times. At one end the junction does not follow the germline gene, possibly because of a read error. The same CDR3 is also encoded by other DNA sequences in this sample. The chain's CDR3 is CASSLGVGQPQHF. The CDR3 DNA is TGTGCTAGCAGCTTAGGAGTGGGTCAGCCCCAGCATTTT. The rearrangement uses TRBV7-7 and TRBJ1-5; D call uncertain. The germline V gene has CDR1 SSHAT and CDR2 FNYEAQ (reference sequence). The CDR3 totals 13 residues.

This rearrangement joins TRBV19 to TRBJ2-1; D not resolved. V dropped 4 bases and J dropped 5 bases, with 12 bases sitting between them. The V gene's germline CDR1 is LNHDA and CDR2 SQIVND (reference sequence). The CDR3 is 14 amino acids. CDR3 nucleotide sequence: TGTGCCAGTAGTAAACACTACACCAACAATGAGCAGTTCTTC. Its protein is CASSKHYTNNEQFF.

The chain has TRBV5-1 and TRBJ2-1; 9 positions match TRBD2. The CDR3 sequence is 15 residues long. J gave up 15 bases and V 5 bases, and 18 bases lay outside the gene matches. CDR1 and CDR2 from the germline V gene are SGHRS and YFSETQ. DNA of the CDR3: TGCGCCAGCAGACCAGCCCCATTGGCGGGGGGGCCGTTGTTCTTC. As protein: CASRPAPLAGGPLFF.

Of note for this clone: Germline and junction disagree at one end, which may indicate a read error. The chain couples TRBV7-7 to TRBJ2-5; TRBD1 aligns across 12 bases. The V gene's germline CDR1 is SSHAT and CDR2 FNYEAQ (reference sequence). The CDR3 spans 15 residues. CDR3 nucleotide sequence: TGTGCTAGCAGCTTGGGACAGGGGGCCTGGGAGACCCAGTACTTC. Translation: CASSLGQGAWETQYF.

The J gene is TRBJ2-3, the V gene TRBV29-1; weak D call: TRBD2 (6 bases). The CDR3 has 14 residues. The V gene lost 6 bases and the J gene lost 2 bases, with 15 bases spanning the gap. CDR1 is SQVTM, CDR2 ANQGSEA, per germline. The CDR3 sequence: CSVPLGGVTDTQYF. Here the CDR3 DNA reads TGCAGCGTACCTCTCGGGGGTGTCACAGATACGCAGTATTTT.

The chain is built from TRBV11-1 and TRBJ2-7; TRBD1 matches at 7 bases. CDR1 is SGHAT and CDR2 is FQDESV in the germline V gene (reference sequence). This CDR3 has 13 residues. Unmatched junction bases numbered 8, after V lost 5 bases and J lost 7 bases. The CDR3 DNA is TGTGCCAGCAGCCTCGACAGGGATAAGGAGCAGTACTTC. This sequence encodes CASSLDRDKEQYF.

The rearrangement joins TRBV7-2 to TRBJ2-1; 16 bases match TRBD2. CDR1 SGHTA and CDR2 FQGNSA come from the germline V gene. The J segment lost 9 bases and the V segment lost 9 bases, leaving 5 bases of the junction unmatched. CDR3 size: 14 residues. The chain's CDR3 is CARGTSGRAGEQFF. The DNA for the CDR3 is TGTGCCAGGGGGACTAGCGGGAGGGCCGGTGAGCAGTTCTTC.

The rearrangement joins TRBV7-9 to TRBJ1-6, with TRBD1 matching 7 bases. The germline CDR1 and CDR2 sequences are SEHNR and FQNEAQ (reference sequence). This CDR3 spans 16 amino acids. V dropped 1 base and J dropped 11; count of bases not matched to a gene: 11. CDR3 sequence (DNA): TGTGCCAGCAGCTTAGTAGGGGGCGACCTCGAGACACCCCTCCACTTT. It encodes CASSLVGGDLETPLHF.

The rearrangement links TRBV25-1 to TRBJ2-4, with D perhaps matching TRBD1 (6 bases). The length of the CDR3 is 14 residues. Trimming cost V 2 bases and J 2 bases, with 7 bases left between them. In germline, CDR1 is MGHDK, CDR2 SYGVNS. The CDR3 reads CASSEGQSKNIQYF. The CDR3, as DNA: TGTGCCAGCAGTGAAGGACAGTCCAAAAACATTCAGTACTTC.

V and J are TRBV9 and TRBJ2-1; unclear D gene. Trimming removed 4 bases from V and 4 bases from J, with 9 bases in between. The germline V gene has CDR1 SGDLS and CDR2 YYNGEE. This CDR3 has 13 amino acids. In DNA, the CDR3 is TGTGCCAGCAGCCCTAGGGTGTACAATGAGCAGTTCTTC. It encodes CASSPRVYNEQFF.

This chain joins TRBV11-2 and TRBJ1-2; TRBD1 matches at 11 bases. V was clipped by 1 base and J by 5 bases; unmatched bases: 3. The length of the CDR3 is 15 residues. Germline loops: CDR1 SGHAT, CDR2 FQNNGV. CDR3 in amino acids: CASSLGTGGWYGYTF. As DNA, the CDR3 is TGTGCCAGCAGCTTAGGGACAGGGGGCTGGTATGGCTACACCTTC. Full variable domain (outside the CDR3, taken from reference TRBV11-2 and TRBJ1-2): EAGVAQSPRYKIIEKRQSVAFWCNPISGHATLYWYQQILGQGPKLLIQFQNNGVVDDSQLPKDRFSAERLKGVDSTLKIQPAKLEDSAVYLCASSLGTGGWYGYTFGSGTRLTVV.

The genes are TRBV5-1 and TRBJ1-4, with D unclear. This CDR3 is 14 amino acids long. The V gene lost 0 bases and the J gene lost 5 bases, with 8 bases spanning the gap. The germline V gene encodes CDR1 SGHRS and CDR2 YFSETQ. The CDR3 sequence is CASSLGVYNEKLFF. The DNA of the CDR3 is TGCGCCAGCAGCTTGGGGGTTTACAATGAAAAACTGTTTTTT. Looking up the rest from reference TRBV5-1 and TRBJ1-4 gives the full variable domain: KAGVTQTPRYLIKTRGQQVTLSCSPISGHRSVSWYQQTPGQGLQFLFEYFSETQRNKGNFPGRFSGRQFSNSRSEMNVSTLELGDSALYLCASSLGVYNEKLFFGSGTQLSVL.

The V call is TRBV5-1, the J call TRBJ2-2; a weak D match, TRBD1 (7 bases). Trimming took 0 bases from V and 4 from J, leaving 10 bases between them. CDR1 is SGHRS, CDR2 YFSETQ, per germline. The CDR3 totals 15 residues. CDR3 sequence (DNA): TGCGCCAGCAGCTTGGGCGGGACAGCCACCGGGGAGCTGTTTTTT. Translating it yields CASSLGGTATGELFF.

V and J are TRBV5-1 and TRBJ2-5, with D possibly TRBD1 on 6 matching bases. The V gene lost 6 bases and the J gene lost 5 bases, with 29 bases spanning the gap. Germline loops: CDR1 SGHRS, CDR2 YFSETQ. The CDR3 has 18 residues. The CDR3 spells CASTHGAGFRGEMETQYF. CDR3 sequence (DNA): TGCGCCAGCACACACGGGGCCGGCTTCAGGGGTGAGATGGAGACCCAGTACTTC.

This chain links TRBV19 with TRBJ2-1; 8 nucleotides align to TRBD2. The trim removed 6 bases at V and 3 bases at J, leaving 7 bases unmatched. This CDR3 comprises 15 residues. The germline CDR1 and CDR2 sequences are LNHDA and SQIVND (reference sequence). The CDR3, as DNA: TGTGCCAGTAGACGGACTAGCCCAGGCTACAATGAGCAGTTCTTC. This gives the protein CASRRTSPGYNEQFF.

The V gene is TRBV28, the J gene TRBJ2-7; D unclear. The CDR3 runs 14 residues. Germline CDR1 is MDHEN and CDR2 is SYDVKM. V lost 5 bases and J lost 7, with 18 bases in between. This CDR3 reads CASSLPIRGHEQYF. The CDR3 nucleotides are TGTGCCAGCAGTCTCCCCATTCGCGGTCATGAGCAGTACTTC. Full variable domain (remainder filled in from reference TRBV28 and TRBJ2-7): DVKVTQSSRYLVKRTGEKVFLECVQDMDHENMFWYRQDPGLGLRLIYFSYDVKMKEKGDIPEGYSVSREKKERFSLILESASTNQTSMYLCASSLPIRGHEQYFGPGTRLTVT.

The chain is built from TRBV19 and TRBJ1-4; D is unresolved. Trimming stripped 9 bases from V and 4 bases from J, with 15 bases between. The germline V gene encodes CDR1 LNHDA and CDR2 SQIVND (reference sequence). The CDR3 is 14 amino acids. The CDR3 protein is CASAPGPYNEKLFF. The CDR3 DNA is TGTGCCAGCGCACCCGGGCCCTATAATGAAAAACTGTTTTTT.

V is TRBV2 and J is TRBJ2-3, with TRBD2 matching 9 bases. V shed 10 bases and J 2 bases; nucleotides not matched to a gene: 19. The CDR3 extends over 18 amino acids. CDR1 and CDR2 (germline): SNHLY, FYNNEI. This CDR3 reads CATYISTSGTKSTDTQYF. The DNA of the CDR3 is TGTGCCACGTACATCTCGACTAGCGGAACAAAATCCACAGATACGCAGTATTTT.

This clone was seen a handful of times. The chain couples TRBV11-2 to TRBJ1-3; D is ambiguous. Trimming pared 4 bases from V and 0 bases from J, leaving 7 bases between. Germline CDR1 is SGHAT and CDR2 is FQNNGV. The CDR3 totals 14 residues. The CDR3 is CASSSWDSGNTIYF. CDR3 sequence (DNA): TGTGCCAGCAGCTCGTGGGACTCTGGAAACACCATATATTTT. Full variable domain (rest looked up from reference TRBV11-2 and TRBJ1-3): EAGVAQSPRYKIIEKRQSVAFWCNPISGHATLYWYQQILGQGPKLLIQFQNNGVVDDSQLPKDRFSAERLKGVDSTLKIQPAKLEDSAVYLCASSSWDSGNTIYFGEGSWLTVV.

The chain uses TRBV5-1 and TRBJ1-1, with a weak D call TRBD1 (6 bases). In germline, CDR1 is SGHRS, CDR2 YFSETQ. The CDR3 totals 17 residues. The V end lost 0 bases, the J end lost 0 bases, and 15 bases lay between the germline ends. The CDR3 here is CASSLELFGGLNTEAFF. CDR3 bases: TGCGCCAGCAGCTTGGAACTGTTTGGGGGGCTGAACACTGAAGCTTTCTTT.

This chain links TRBV6-1 with TRBJ1-1; D not resolved. The V and J ends lost 6 bases and 7 bases respectively, with 9 bases between them. Germline CDR1 and CDR2: MNHNS and SASEGT. The CDR3 is made up of 11 amino acids. The CDR3 sequence is CASSPIGEAFF. The CDR3 region has the DNA TGTGCCAGCAGCCCTATCGGTGAAGCTTTCTTT.

The chain is built from TRBV19 and TRBJ2-1; 9 nucleotides agree with TRBD1. The V segment lost 5 bases and the J segment 4 bases; nucleotides outside the gene matches: 9. This CDR3 spans 16 amino acids. Germline loops: CDR1 LNHDA, CDR2 SQIVND (reference sequence). CDR3 loop: CASSPTGTGPYNEQFF. CDR3 DNA sequence: TGTGCCAGTAGTCCGACCGGGACAGGGCCTTACAATGAGCAGTTCTTC.